The sequence of this T cell receptor beta chain was determined in a study of CD8 T cells in ankylosing spondylitis. MiXCR, run by TCRdb on the 5' RACE reads, gives a single entry per CDR3 protein. The table records over 400,000 distinct CDR3 sequences, 25% to 30% of them present only once. In its sample, this clonotype was seen a few times. Its antigen is currently unknown. The CDR3 covers 19 residues. Germline V gives CDR1 SGHAT, CDR2 FQNNGV. J gave up 3 bases and V 3 bases, and 12 bases lay outside the gene matches. The study's findings and limits: The study looked at matched synovial fluid samples from ankylosing spondylitis patients. Disease-linked clones were reported to be significantly enriched there. What seemed typical of ankylosing spondylitis blood was a TCR beta motif built from several highly homologous variants.

Sequenced material: blood, either unsorted or a sorted T cell fraction (not recorded which). V gene TRBV11-2 combines with J gene TRBJ2-1; 12 nucleotides agree with TRBD2. The clonotype originates from a male donor with ankylosing spondylitis. This CDR3 reads CASSFGWTSGTNLYNEQFF. Here the CDR3 DNA reads TGTGCCAGCAGCTTCGGTTGGACTAGCGGGACTAACCTCTACAATGAGCAGTTCTTC.